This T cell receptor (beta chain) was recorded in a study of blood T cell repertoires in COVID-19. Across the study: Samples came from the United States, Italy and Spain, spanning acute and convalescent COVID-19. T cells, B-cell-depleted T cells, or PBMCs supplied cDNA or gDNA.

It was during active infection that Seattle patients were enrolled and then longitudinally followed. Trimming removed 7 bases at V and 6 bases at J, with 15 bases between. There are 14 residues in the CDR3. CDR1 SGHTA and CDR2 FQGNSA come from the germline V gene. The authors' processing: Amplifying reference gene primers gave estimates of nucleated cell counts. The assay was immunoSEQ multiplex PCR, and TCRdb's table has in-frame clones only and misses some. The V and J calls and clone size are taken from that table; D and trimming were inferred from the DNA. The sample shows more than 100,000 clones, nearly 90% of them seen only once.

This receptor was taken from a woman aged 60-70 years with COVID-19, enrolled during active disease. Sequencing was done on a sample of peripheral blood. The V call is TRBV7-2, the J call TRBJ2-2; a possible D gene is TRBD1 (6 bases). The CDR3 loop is CASNWGPGAGELFF. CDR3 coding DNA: TGTGCCAGCAACTGGGGACCAGGGGCCGGGGAGCTGTTTTTT.